This T cell receptor (beta chain) was identified in a study of blood T cell repertoires in COVID-19. Across the whole study: The origin of the acute and convalescent COVID-19 samples was the United States, Italy and Spain. Sample material is recorded as cDNA or gDNA derived from T cells, B-cell-depleted T cells, or PBMCs.

V gave up 7 bases and J gave up 3 bases, with 10 bases separating them. The CDR3 runs to 13 residues. The germline V gene has CDR1 MDHEN and CDR2 SYDVKM. Clones were sequenced by immunoSEQ multiplex PCR, and TCRdb holds only the in-frame ones, with some missing. The table includes approximately 230,000 clones, roughly 82% detected once. The rearrangement uses TRBV28 and TRBJ2-1; D may be TRBD2 (5 bases). The sequence came from an elderly woman with active or convalescent COVID-19. The material sequenced was peripheral blood. The CDR3 here is CASTKRIYNEQFF. CDR3 nucleotides: TGTGCCAGCACTAAGCGGATCTACAATGAGCAGTTCTTC.